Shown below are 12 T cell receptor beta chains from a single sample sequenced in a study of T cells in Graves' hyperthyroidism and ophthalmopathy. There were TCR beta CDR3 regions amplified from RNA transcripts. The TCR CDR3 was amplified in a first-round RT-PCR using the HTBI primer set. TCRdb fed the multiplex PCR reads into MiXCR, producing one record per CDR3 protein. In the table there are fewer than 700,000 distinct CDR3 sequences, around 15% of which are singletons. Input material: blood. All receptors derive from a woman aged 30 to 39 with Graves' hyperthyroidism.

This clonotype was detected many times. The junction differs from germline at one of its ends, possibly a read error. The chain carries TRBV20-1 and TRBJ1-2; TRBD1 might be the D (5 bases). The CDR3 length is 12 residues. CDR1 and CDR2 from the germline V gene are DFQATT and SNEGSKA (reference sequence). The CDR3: CSAGDRNYGYTF. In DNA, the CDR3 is TGCAGTGCTGGAGACAGAAACTATGGCTACACCTTC.

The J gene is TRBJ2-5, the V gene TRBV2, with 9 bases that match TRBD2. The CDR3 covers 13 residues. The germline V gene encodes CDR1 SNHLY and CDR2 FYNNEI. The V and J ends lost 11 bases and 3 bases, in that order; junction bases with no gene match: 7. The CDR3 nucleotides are TGTGCCGGAAGTAGCGGGAGTAAAGAGACCCAGTACTTC. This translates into CAGSSGSKETQYF. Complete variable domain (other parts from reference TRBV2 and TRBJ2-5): EPEVTQTPSHQVTQMGQEVILRCVPISNHLYFYWYRQILGQKVEFLVSFYNNEISEKSEIFDDQFSVERPDGSNFTLKIRSTKLEDSAMYFCAGSSGSKETQYFGPGTRLLVL.

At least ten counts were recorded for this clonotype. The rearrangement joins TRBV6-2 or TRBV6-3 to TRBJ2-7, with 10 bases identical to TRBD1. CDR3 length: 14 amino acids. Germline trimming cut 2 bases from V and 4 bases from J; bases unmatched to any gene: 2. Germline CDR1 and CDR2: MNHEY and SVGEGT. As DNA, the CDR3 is TGTGCCAGCAGTTACCCGGGACAGGGGTACGAGCAGTACTTC. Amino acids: CASSYPGQGYEQYF.

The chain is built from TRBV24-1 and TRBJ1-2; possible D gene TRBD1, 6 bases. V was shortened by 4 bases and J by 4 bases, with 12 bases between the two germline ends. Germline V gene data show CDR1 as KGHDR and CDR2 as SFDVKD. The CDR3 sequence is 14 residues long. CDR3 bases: TGTGCCACCAGTGAACATGGACAGAGCTATGGCTACACCTTC. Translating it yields CATSEHGQSYGYTF.

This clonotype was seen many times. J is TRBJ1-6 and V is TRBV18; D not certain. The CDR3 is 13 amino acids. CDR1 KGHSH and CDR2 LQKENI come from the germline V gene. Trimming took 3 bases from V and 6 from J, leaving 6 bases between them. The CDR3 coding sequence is TGTGCCAGCTCACCGGACCGTAATTCACCCCTCCACTTT. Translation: CASSPDRNSPLHF.

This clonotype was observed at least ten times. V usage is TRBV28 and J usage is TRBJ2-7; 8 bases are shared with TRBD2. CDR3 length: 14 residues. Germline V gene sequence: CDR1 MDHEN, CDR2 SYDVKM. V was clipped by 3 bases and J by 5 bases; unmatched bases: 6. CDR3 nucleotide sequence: TGTGCCAGCAGTTTTACGACTAGCGAAAACGAGCAGTACTTC. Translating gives CASSFTTSENEQYF.

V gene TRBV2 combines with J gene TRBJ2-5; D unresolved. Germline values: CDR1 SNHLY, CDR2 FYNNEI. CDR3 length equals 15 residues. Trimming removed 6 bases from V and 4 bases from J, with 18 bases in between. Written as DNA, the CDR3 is TGTGCCAGCAGCTCAGGTCTAGGCCCCCGAGAGACCCAGTACTTC. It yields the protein CASSSGLGPRETQYF.

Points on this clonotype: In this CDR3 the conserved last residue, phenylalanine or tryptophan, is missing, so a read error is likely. CDR3 bases: TGTGCCAGCAGCCAAGGCAGGGGGTTCGGTGGCTACACCTCC. This sequence encodes CASSQGRGFGGYTS. The chain joins TRBV3-1 to TRBJ1-2; TRBD1 aligns across 7 bases. Germline V gene sequence: CDR1 LGHDT, CDR2 YNNKEL (reference sequence). Unmatched junction bases numbered 6, after V lost 1 base and J lost 7 bases. This CDR3 has 14 amino acids.

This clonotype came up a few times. CDR3 region: CSASVQGTETQYF. The CDR3 DNA sequence: TGCAGTGCTAGTGTACAGGGGACAGAGACCCAGTACTTC. The chain carries TRBV20-1 and TRBJ2-5; 7 positions match TRBD1. CDR1 is DFQATT, CDR2 SNEGSKA, per germline (reference sequence). The CDR3 is 13 residues long. V shed 3 bases, J shed 4 bases, and the junction held 5 bases outside the gene matches.

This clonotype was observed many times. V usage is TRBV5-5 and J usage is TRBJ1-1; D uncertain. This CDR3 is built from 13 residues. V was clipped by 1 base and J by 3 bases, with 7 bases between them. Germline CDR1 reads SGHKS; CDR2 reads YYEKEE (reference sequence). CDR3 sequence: CASSLKVDTEAFF. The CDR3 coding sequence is TGTGCCAGCAGCTTGAAGGTAGACACTGAAGCTTTCTTT.

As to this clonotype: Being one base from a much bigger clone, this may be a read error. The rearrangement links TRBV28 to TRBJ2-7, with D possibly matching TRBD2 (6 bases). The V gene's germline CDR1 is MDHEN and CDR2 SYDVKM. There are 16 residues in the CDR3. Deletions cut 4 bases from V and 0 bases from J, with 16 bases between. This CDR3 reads CASSSNRDLFSYEQYF. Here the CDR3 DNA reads TGTGCCAGCAGTTCTAACCGGGACTTATTCTCCTACGAGCAGTACTTC.

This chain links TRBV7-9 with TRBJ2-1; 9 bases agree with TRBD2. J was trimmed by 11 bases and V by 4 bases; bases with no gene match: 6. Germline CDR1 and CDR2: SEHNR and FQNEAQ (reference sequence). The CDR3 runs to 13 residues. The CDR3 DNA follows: TGTGCCAGCAGCTCCGGACTAGCGCCGAAGCAGTTCTTC. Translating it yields CASSSGLAPKQFF.